This TCR beta chain was recovered during a study of blood T cell repertoires in COVID-19. Study background: Whether acute or convalescent, the COVID-19 samples came from the United States, Italy and Spain. PBMCs, B-cell-depleted T cells, or T cells provided the cDNA or gDNA that made up the material.

Authors' processing steps: Estimates of nucleated cell counts were drawn from the amplification of reference gene primers. Sequencing was performed with immunoSEQ multiplex PCR; in TCRdb, only in-frame clones are kept and a portion is missing. V and J calls plus clone size are reproduced from that table; the DNA served to infer D and trimming. The table records roughly 130,000 clones, almost 85% of them present only once. There are 16 residues in the CDR3. Trimming removed 3 bases from V and 0 bases from J; junction bases left unmatched: 2. Germline V CDR1 and CDR2: MGHRA, YSYEKL. The sequenced sample consisted of peripheral blood. The clonotype was recovered from a woman aged 25 to 45 who had recovered from COVID-19. The rearrangement joins TRBV4-1 to TRBJ2-3; TRBD2 matches at 11 bases. The CDR3 here is CASSQRTSGSTDTQYF. The DNA of the CDR3 is TGCGCCAGCAGCCAGCGGACTAGCGGGAGCACAGATACGCAGTATTTT.